This T cell receptor beta chain is from a study of radiation and T cells in renal cell carcinoma. A remark on this clone: Antigen: not known.

Some clones are missing from TCRdb's copy, which holds only in-frame ones; the method was immunoSEQ multiplex PCR. The sample has 150,000 to 200,000 clones, roughly nine tenths seen once. Whole-study results and caveats: From baseline, blood top tumor clonotypes peaked at 2 weeks post-radiation.

The time point here: blood 4 weeks post-SBRT, at nephrectomy. As for treatment: 15 Gy SBRT to primary tumor, nephrectomy 4 weeks later. The sequence came from a woman aged 45-65 years with renal cell carcinoma. The sample in question was blood, obtained from a patient whose treatment included radiotherapy and nephrectomy.

The CDR3 loop is CASSLAQGADGYTF. As DNA, the CDR3 is TGCGCCAGCAGCTTGGCACAGGGAGCGGATGGCTACACCTTC. This sequence joins TRBV5-1 and TRBJ1-2, with D possibly matching TRBD1 (6 bases). With 0 bases removed from V and 6 bases from J, the gap between germline ends came to 12 bases. The CDR3 totals 14 residues. The germline CDR1 and CDR2 sequences are SGHRS and YFSETQ.